Listed below are T cell receptor beta chains from one sample, sequenced in a study of technical replicates of blood from four donors. The method was immunoSEQ multiplex PCR; TCRdb's version includes in-frame clones alone and lacks a portion of them. This table holds 65,000 to 80,000 clones, nearly 95% found once. The sample was T cells isolated from PBMCs. These receptors were obtained from a human donor in good health. Each CDR3 is given with its conserved first and last residue.

v_call	j_call	cdr3_aa
TRBV9	TRBJ2-1	CASSVLSGRDYEQFF
TRBV7-9	TRBJ1-4	CASSFSDRAEKLFF
TRBV11-2	TRBJ1-4	CASSLGRGLGATNEKLFF
TRBV20-1	TRBJ2-1	CSASFDEQFF
TRBV10-3	TRBJ2-3	CATLIRTTGGPTTDTQYF
TRBV6-1	TRBJ2-7	CATASRGYEQYF
TRBV5-1	TRBJ2-7	CASSLSTGSKYEQYF
TRBV11-1	TRBJ2-2	CASSLGLAGAGGELFF
TRBV19	TRBJ2-5	CASTRTGGTQYF
TRBV5-1	TRBJ1-1	CASSRDTLNTEAFF
TRBV4-3	TRBJ2-7	CASSPRGGVRHEQYF
TRBV6-6	TRBJ1-4	CASTGTGTLFF
TRBV7-9	TRBJ2-7	CASSKQDYEQYF
TRBV4-1	TRBJ1-1	CASSQGPRGNTEAFF
TRBV6-5	TRBJ2-7	CASKDREGEQYF
TRBV4-1	TRBJ1-5	CASSLSTQVNQPQHF
TRBV5-1	TRBJ1-1	CASSSDRGQAFF
TRBV5-4	TRBJ2-7	CASSPGGRQYF
TRBV6-5	TRBJ1-3	CASSYSREGTIYF
TRBV10-1	TRBJ1-4	CASIVASGREKLFF
TRBV2	TRBJ1-5	CASSAVEGQPQHF
TRBV5-1	TRBJ2-1	CASSLTRTSSGDEQFF
TRBV7-2	TRBJ2-7	CASSFVDSYEQYF
TRBV27	TRBJ1-2	CASSLRPGVDYGYTF
TRBV2	TRBJ1-1	CASSAGGTGRRAFF